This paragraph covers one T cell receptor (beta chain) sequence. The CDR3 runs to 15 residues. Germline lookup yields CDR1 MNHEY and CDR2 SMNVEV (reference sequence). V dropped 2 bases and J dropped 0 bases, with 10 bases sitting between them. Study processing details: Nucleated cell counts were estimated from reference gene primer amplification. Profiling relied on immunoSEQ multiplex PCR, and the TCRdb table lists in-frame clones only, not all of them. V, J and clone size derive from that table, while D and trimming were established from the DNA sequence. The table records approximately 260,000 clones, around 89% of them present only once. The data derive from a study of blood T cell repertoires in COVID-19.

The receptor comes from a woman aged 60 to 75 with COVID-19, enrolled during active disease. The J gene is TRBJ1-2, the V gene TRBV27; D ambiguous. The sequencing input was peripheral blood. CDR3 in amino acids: CASSLGAISNYGYTF. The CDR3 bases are TGTGCCAGCAGTTTAGGTGCTATTTCTAACTATGGCTACACCTTC.